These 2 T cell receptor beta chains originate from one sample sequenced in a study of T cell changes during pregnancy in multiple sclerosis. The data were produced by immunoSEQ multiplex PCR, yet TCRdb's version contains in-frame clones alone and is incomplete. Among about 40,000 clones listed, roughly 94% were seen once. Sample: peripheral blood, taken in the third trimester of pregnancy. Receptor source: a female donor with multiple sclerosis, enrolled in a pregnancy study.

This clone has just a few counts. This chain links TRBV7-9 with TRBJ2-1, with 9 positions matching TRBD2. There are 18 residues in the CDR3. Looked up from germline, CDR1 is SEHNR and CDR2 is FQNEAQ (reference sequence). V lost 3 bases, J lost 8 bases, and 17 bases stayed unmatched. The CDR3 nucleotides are TGTGCCAGCAGCTTCCCCCCTAGATTAGCGGGAGTTTCCGATGAGCAGTTCTTC. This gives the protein CASSFPPRLAGVSDEQFF.

The CDR3: CASSTGTGGNQPQHF. In DNA, the CDR3 is TGCGCCAGCAGCACCGGGACAGGGGGCAATCAGCCCCAGCATTTT. The genes are TRBV10-2 and TRBJ1-5; TRBD1 matches at 10 bases. CDR3 size: 15 residues. CDR1 and CDR2 (germline): WSHSY, SAAADI. V shed 6 bases and J 2 bases; nucleotides not matched to a gene: 4.